This TCR beta chain originates from a study of cytomegalovirus exposure and HLA in healthy donors. Study-level information: A prior study identified 120 million or so unique TCR beta sequences from 200 million or so T cells.

60 Vbeta and 13 Jbeta primers were used in PCR. Profiling relied on immunoSEQ multiplex PCR, and the TCRdb table lists in-frame clones only, not all of them. The sample spans roughly 100,000 clones; the ten largest clones claim around 3.4%. As regards this clone: No antigen is known for it.

Germline V gene data show CDR1 as MNHEY and CDR2 as SMNVEV (reference sequence). Trimming left V 4 bases short and J 6 bases short, with 15 bases between. The CDR3 is 14 amino acids. The study's findings and limits: Later analysis identified a missense DCLRE1C variant that was linked to TCR beta V- and J-gene trimming. Another analysis was done later, and it associated roughly 15,000 TCR beta sequences with HLA alleles at 0.05 false discovery rate.

Healthy bone marrow donors supplied every sample. The source is a woman aged 25-40 years in good health and CMV-seronegative. The J gene is TRBJ1-1, the V gene TRBV27; tentatively, D is TRBD1 (6 bases). Input material: PBMCs. CDR3 sequence reads: CASSWGGPRSEAFF. CDR3 in DNA: TGTGCCAGCAGTTGGGGGGGCCCCAGATCTGAAGCTTTCTTT.